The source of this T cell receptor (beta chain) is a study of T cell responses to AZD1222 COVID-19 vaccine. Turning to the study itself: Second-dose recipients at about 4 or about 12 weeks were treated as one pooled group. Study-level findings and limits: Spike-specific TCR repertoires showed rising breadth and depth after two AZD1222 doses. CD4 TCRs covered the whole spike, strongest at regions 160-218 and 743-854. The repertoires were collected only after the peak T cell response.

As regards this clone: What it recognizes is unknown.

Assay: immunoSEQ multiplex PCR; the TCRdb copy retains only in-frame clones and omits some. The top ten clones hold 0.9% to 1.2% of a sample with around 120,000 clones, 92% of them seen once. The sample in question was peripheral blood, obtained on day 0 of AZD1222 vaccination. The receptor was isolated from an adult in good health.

The CDR3 DNA reads as TGTGCCAGCAGCGTCTCCAATGAGCAGTTCTTC. This gives the protein CASSVSNEQFF. V is TRBV9 and J is TRBJ2-1, with D uncertain. The V end was cut by 2 bases, the J end by 6 bases, with 3 bases between. Germline V CDR1 and CDR2: SGDLS, YYNGEE. This CDR3 comprises 11 residues.